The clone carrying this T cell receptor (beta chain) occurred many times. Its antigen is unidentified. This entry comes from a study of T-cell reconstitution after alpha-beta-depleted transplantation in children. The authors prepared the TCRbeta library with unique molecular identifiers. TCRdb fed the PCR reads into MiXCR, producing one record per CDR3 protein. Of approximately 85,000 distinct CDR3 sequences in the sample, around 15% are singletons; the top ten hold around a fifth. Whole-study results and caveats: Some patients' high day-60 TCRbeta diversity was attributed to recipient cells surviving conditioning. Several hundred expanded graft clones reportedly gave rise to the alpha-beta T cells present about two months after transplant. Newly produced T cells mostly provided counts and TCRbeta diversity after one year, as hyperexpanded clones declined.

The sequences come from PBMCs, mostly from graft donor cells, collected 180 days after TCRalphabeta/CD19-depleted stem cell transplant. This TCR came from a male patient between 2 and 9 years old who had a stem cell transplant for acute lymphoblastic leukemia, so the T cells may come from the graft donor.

This CDR3 reads CSARPTGGPYNEQFF. The CDR3, as DNA: TGCAGTGCTAGACCGACGGGGGGGCCGTACAATGAGCAGTTCTTC. The V gene is TRBV20-1, the J gene TRBJ2-1; TRBD2 matches at 8 bases. Germline values: CDR1 DFQATT, CDR2 SNEGSKA (reference sequence). V shed 2 bases, J shed 4 bases, and the junction held 7 bases outside the gene matches. The CDR3 loop spans 15 amino acids.